The present TCR beta chain was sequenced within a study of CD8+ T cells in alopecia areata. This clone was seen once. Extraction and reverse transcription of RNA yielded cDNA as the sequencing template. The method was immunoSEQ multiplex PCR; TCRdb's version includes in-frame clones alone and lacks a portion of them. This table holds 150,000 to 200,000 clones, about 60% found once. Trimming at V came to 4 bases and at J to 1 base, leaving 7 bases not matched to a gene. CDR3 length: 16 amino acids. CDR1 and CDR2 (germline): MNHEY, SVGAGI. Sequenced here: CD4+ T cells sorted from blood, sampled at week 0. This sequence was found in a human donor with alopecia areata. V gene TRBV6-5 combines with J gene TRBJ1-1; TRBD1 aligns across 9 bases. In DNA form, the CDR3 reads TGTGCCAGCAGTTCACAGGGGGCCTCGACGAACACTGAAGCTTTCTTT. This gives the protein CASSSQGASTNTEAFF.